This T cell receptor beta chain comes out of a study of sequential checkpoint blockade in melanoma. Across the whole study: Patients were randomized 1:1 to nivolumab-then-ipilimumab or ipilimumab-then-nivolumab first-line. Both treatment sequences were followed by maintenance nivolumab.

Measured with immunoSEQ multiplex PCR; TCRdb has only the in-frame clones, and not every one. The sample has fewer than 4,500 clones; about three fifths are singletons. Documented treatment: randomized to nivolumab then ipilimumab (arm A) or the reverse (arm B). PBMC sorting kept live CD3+CD8+ cells without CD19 or CD56. CDR1 is MGHRA, CDR2 YSYEKL, per germline. The CDR3 runs to 15 residues. V trimming: 3 bases; J trimming: 4 bases; junction bases outside the gene matches: 2. The sample here was CD8+ T cells sorted from blood (inferred from file names), taken from a patient given nivolumab and ipilimumab in sequence. The chain joins TRBV4-1 to TRBJ2-7, with 14 bases aligning to TRBD2. The source of this sequence is a human donor with melanoma. The CDR3 sequence is CASSHGTSGGYEQYF. The CDR3 DNA is TGCGCCAGCAGCCATGGGACTAGCGGGGGATACGAGCAGTACTTC.